The TCR beta chain described here comes from a study of glioma-infiltrating T cells. Overall study results and limits: Gliomas, especially low-grade, showed above-expected tissue-blood divergence; non-neoplastic patients showed below.

With regard to this clonotype: The antigen is undetermined.

Germline values: CDR1 MDHEN, CDR2 SYDVKM. Trimming pared 3 bases from V and 4 bases from J, leaving 7 bases between. This CDR3 spans 14 amino acids. TCR alpha and beta CDR3 regions were amplified from RNA using iRepertoire nested multiplex PCR. One entry per CDR3 protein results from TCRdb running MiXCR on the multiplex PCR reads. The repertoire includes about 140,000 distinct CDR3 sequences, approximately 39% of them detected once, and around 20% sits in the top ten. This chain joins TRBV28 and TRBJ1-6; a weak D match, TRBD1 (6 bases). This receptor was identified in a human donor with low-grade glioma or glioblastoma, undergoing nonglioma brain surgery, or in good health (not recorded which). Sequencing used glioma tissue, nonneoplastic brain tissue, or PBMCs (not recorded which). CDR3 sequence reads: CASSLTGYNSPLHF. The CDR3 nucleotides read TGTGCCAGCAGTTTGACAGGTTATAATTCACCCCTCCACTTT.